The T cell receptor (beta chain) under discussion was sequenced for a study of T cell repertoires in aging, cancer and after chemotherapy. General study points: Healthy donors lost TCR diversity with age mainly through richness, cancer patients through richness and evenness.

In this sample, this clonotype turned up a few times. Its antigen remains unknown. Multiplex touch-down PCR with TRB-A/B primers amplified rearranged V-D-J TRB sequences. TCRdb passed the multiplex PCR reads through MiXCR, listing each CDR3 protein once. The sample lists 10,000 to 15,000 distinct CDR3 sequences; less than 40% were seen once. TCR beta rearrangements were amplified from peripheral blood genomic DNA. Germline V gives CDR1 MRHNA, CDR2 SNTAGT. This CDR3 has 16 amino acids. V lost 0 bases to trimming and J lost 6 bases; unmatched junction nucleotides: 6. This rearrangement joins TRBV6-4 to TRBJ2-3, with 10 bases identical to TRBD1. Sequenced: blood. This TCR was recovered from a human donor in good health. The donor label of this sample is uncertain. The CDR3, as DNA: TGTGCCAGCAGTGACTCTTTGGGACAGGGGCCGGATACGCAGTATTTT. Amino acids: CASSDSLGQGPDTQYF.